This TCR beta chain was identified during a study of blood T cells in healthy people across ages. Study background: With template switching, about one barcoded beta molecule was captured per two T cells.

The authors ran a second PCR of roughly 6 to 12 cycles using a sample-barcoded 5' primer and a J-beta primer mix. TCRdb recomputed calls from the 5' RACE reads with MiXCR, one row per CDR3 protein. This repertoire shows 850,000 to 1,300,000 distinct CDR3 sequences, 40% to 45% found once; its top ten account for under 20%. CDR1 DFQATT and CDR2 SNEGSKA come from the germline V gene (reference sequence). The CDR3 sequence is 14 residues long. The ends were cut back, 4 bases at V and 2 bases at J, with 13 bases in the middle. There were healthy Caucasian individuals from Russia, aged roughly 6 to 100, serving as donors.

The rearrangement links TRBV20-1 to TRBJ2-3, with TRBD2 as a possible D gene (5 bases). The material sequenced was blood. The receptor comes from a woman aged 55-69 years in good health. CDR3 in DNA: TGCAGTGCTACCGGGTACGGGATCACAGATACGCAGTATTTT. Protein product: CSATGYGITDTQYF.